This TCR beta chain was retrieved from a study of blood T cell repertoires in COVID-19. Turning to the study itself: Specimens from acute and convalescent COVID-19 originated in the United States, Italy and Spain. The cDNA or gDNA used as material had been derived from T cells, B-cell-depleted T cells, or PBMCs.

Measured with immunoSEQ multiplex PCR; TCRdb has only the in-frame clones, and not every one. The sample contains 70,000 to 95,000 clones, 89% of which appear only once. The length of the CDR3 is 18 residues. Germline V CDR1 and CDR2: LNHDA, SQIVND (reference sequence). The V segment lost 3 bases and the J segment 6 bases; nucleotides outside the gene matches: 13. V usage is TRBV19 and J usage is TRBJ2-1; 11 bases fit TRBD2. The sequencing sample was made of peripheral blood. The TCR originated in a woman of 80 years or more with active COVID-19. CDR3 nucleotide sequence: TGTGCCAGTAGTATTGTGGGACTAGCGGCTTCCCAATCCAATGAGCAGTTCTTC. Translation: CASSIVGLAASQSNEQFF.